These 16 T cell receptor beta chains came from one sample sequenced in a study of blood T cell repertoires in COVID-19. TCRdb keeps only in-frame clones here, not all; method: immunoSEQ multiplex PCR. The sample comprises approximately 72,000 clones, around nine tenths of which are singletons, and over 10% rests with the top ten. Sequencing was performed on peripheral blood. These receptors originate from an older woman with acute or convalescent COVID-19.

The chain has TRBV12-3 or TRBV12-4 and TRBJ1-5, with D unclear. This CDR3 has 13 residues. The V end was cut by 6 bases, the J end by 6 bases, with 12 bases between. Here the CDR3 reads CASSTEKRQPQHF. CDR3 in DNA: TGTGCCAGCAGCACGGAGAAGCGTCAGCCCCAGCATTTT.

The chain is built from TRBV30 and TRBJ2-2; TRBD1 aligns across 11 bases. The germline gives CDR1 GTSNPN, CDR2 SVGIG (reference sequence). CDR3 length: 18 residues. Losses at the gene ends were 2 bases for V and 2 bases for J; bases not matched to a gene: 10. CDR3: CAWSPRTGGPPNTGELFF. In DNA, the CDR3 is TGTGCCTGGAGTCCCCGGACAGGGGGCCCTCCCAACACCGGGGAGCTGTTTTTT.

This sequence joins TRBV27 and TRBJ1-2; 8 nucleotides match TRBD1. V was pared by 3 bases and J by 4 bases, with 1 base of the junction left unmatched. Germline V gene sequence: CDR1 MNHEY, CDR2 SMNVEV (reference sequence). This CDR3 spans 13 amino acids. CDR3 region: CASSFDRGYGYTF. The CDR3 DNA sequence: TGTGCCAGCAGTTTCGACAGGGGCTATGGCTACACCTTC.

The chain employs TRBV7-9 and TRBJ1-1, with D perhaps TRBD1 (5 bases). The CDR3 extends over 13 amino acids. Per germline, CDR1 SEHNR and CDR2 FQNEAQ (reference sequence). V lost 5 bases and J lost 10, with 17 bases in between. The CDR3 reads CASSPDTWRIAFF. In nucleotides, the CDR3 is TGTGCCAGCAGCCCGGACACTTGGCGGATAGCTTTCTTT.

Points on this clone: One junction end disagrees with the germline gene, perhaps due to a read error. The genes are TRBV11-2 and TRBJ2-1; TRBD1 matches 12 bases. Germline CDR1 SGHAT, CDR2 FQNNGV. CDR3 length: 15 amino acids. DNA for the CDR3: TGTACCAGCAGCTGGGCGGGACAGGGGGCCCATGAGCAGTTCTTC. Translation gives CTSSWAGQGAHEQFF.

This clone was observed once. The rearrangement uses TRBV19 and TRBJ2-7, with no clear D. This CDR3 is built from 14 residues. CDR1 is LNHDA and CDR2 is SQIVND in the germline V gene (reference sequence). V was clipped by 4 bases and J by 2 bases, with 12 bases between them. CDR3 sequence (DNA): TGTGCCAGTAGTACCCGACGGGTGCCCTACGAGCAGTACTTC. Encoded protein: CASSTRRVPYEQYF.

The V call is TRBV3-1 (or the pseudogene TRBV3-2), the J call TRBJ1-2; possible D gene TRBD1, 5 bases. Trimming took off 4 bases at V and 8 bases at J, with 20 bases between the two ends. Germline-derived CDR1 and CDR2 are LGHDT and YNNKEL (reference sequence). CDR3 size: 15 residues. In DNA, the CDR3 is TGTGCCAGCAGCCCCATGGGATGGGGGGTCGGCGGCTACACCTTC. Amino acids: CASSPMGWGVGGYTF.

This clone was recorded only once. The rearrangement joins TRBV28 to TRBJ1-4; possible D gene TRBD1, 6 bases. The V end was cut by 1 base, the J end by 6 bases, with 12 bases between. This CDR3 comprises 15 residues. In germline, CDR1 is MDHEN, CDR2 SYDVKM. The CDR3, as DNA: TGTGCCAGCAGTTTATTCACAGGGTTGGATGAAAAACTGTTTTTT. The encoded protein is CASSLFTGLDEKLFF.

This clone appeared a single time. This chain uses TRBV19 with TRBJ1-2, with TRBD1 identical over 8 bases. V lost 9 bases, J lost 8 bases, and 5 bases stayed unmatched. The CDR3 length is 11 residues. Per germline, CDR1 LNHDA and CDR2 SQIVND (reference sequence). The CDR3 DNA sequence: TGTGCCAGCTTGACAGGGGACGGCTACACCTTC. It yields the protein CASLTGDGYTF.

This clone has a single count. The chain combines TRBV3-1 (or the pseudogene TRBV3-2) with TRBJ2-1; 9 bases line up with TRBD1. V lost 0 bases, J lost 10 bases, and 7 bases stayed unmatched. In germline, CDR1 is LGHDT, CDR2 YNNKEL (reference sequence). The length of the CDR3 is 15 residues. The CDR3, as DNA: TGTGCCAGCAGCCAAGATTTGGGACAGGGTCGGGAGCAGTTCTTC. Encoded protein: CASSQDLGQGREQFF.

This chain joins TRBV5-4 and TRBJ1-4; 10 nucleotides line up with TRBD1. Germline-derived CDR1 and CDR2 are SGHNT and YYREEE (reference sequence). The trim removed 4 bases at V and 8 bases at J, leaving 8 bases unmatched. The CDR3 is 15 amino acids. In DNA form, the CDR3 reads TGTGCCAGCAGCCCCCGGACAGGGGGGAGCGAAAAACTGTTTTTT. Translation gives CASSPRTGGSEKLFF.

This chain connects TRBV5-6 to TRBJ1-2, with D perhaps matching TRBD1 (5 bases). Trimming pared 2 bases from V and 1 base from J, leaving 6 bases between. Germline assignment: CDR1 SGHDT and CDR2 YYEEEE. The CDR3 totals 13 residues. The CDR3 DNA sequence: TGTGCCAGCAGCTTAGGGGTTAACTATGGCTACACCTTC. Its translation is CASSLGVNYGYTF.

This rearrangement joins TRBV15 to TRBJ2-7, with TRBD1 identical over 7 bases. This CDR3 contains 14 residues. The germline CDR1 and CDR2 sequences are LNHNV and YYDKDF (reference sequence). After removal of 5 bases from V and 3 bases from J, the junction contained 7 bases not matched to a gene. The CDR3 coding sequence is TGTGCCACCAGCGGCGTGGACAGGCGCTACGAGCAGTACTTC. Protein product: CATSGVDRRYEQYF.

The chain joins TRBV6-6 to TRBJ1-2; a weak D match, TRBD1 (6 bases). This CDR3 has 13 amino acids. Germline lookup yields CDR1 MNHNY and CDR2 SVGAGI (reference sequence). V was clipped by 5 bases and J by 6 bases, with 13 bases between them. The CDR3 DNA reads TGTGCCAGCAGTACGGACAGAATTAATGGCTACACCTTC. As protein: CASSTDRINGYTF.

The chain couples TRBV5-1 to TRBJ1-4; D ambiguous. The CDR3 is made up of 17 amino acids. Germline V gene lookup returns CDR1 SGHRS and CDR2 YFSETQ. The V and J ends lost 4 bases and 4 bases respectively, with 20 bases between them. CDR3 bases: TGCGCCAGCAGCACCGGCTTGACGGGAAAAGATAATGAAAAACTGTTTTTT. It yields the protein CASSTGLTGKDNEKLFF.

V gene TRBV9 combines with J gene TRBJ2-5; 7 bases map to TRBD2. J lost 1 base, V lost 4 bases, and 10 bases had no gene match. The CDR3 consists of 16 residues. The germline V gene has CDR1 SGDLS and CDR2 YYNGEE. This chain's CDR3 is CASSFPASGPQETQYF. Here the CDR3 DNA reads TGTGCCAGCAGCTTCCCGGCTAGCGGTCCCCAAGAGACCCAGTACTTC.